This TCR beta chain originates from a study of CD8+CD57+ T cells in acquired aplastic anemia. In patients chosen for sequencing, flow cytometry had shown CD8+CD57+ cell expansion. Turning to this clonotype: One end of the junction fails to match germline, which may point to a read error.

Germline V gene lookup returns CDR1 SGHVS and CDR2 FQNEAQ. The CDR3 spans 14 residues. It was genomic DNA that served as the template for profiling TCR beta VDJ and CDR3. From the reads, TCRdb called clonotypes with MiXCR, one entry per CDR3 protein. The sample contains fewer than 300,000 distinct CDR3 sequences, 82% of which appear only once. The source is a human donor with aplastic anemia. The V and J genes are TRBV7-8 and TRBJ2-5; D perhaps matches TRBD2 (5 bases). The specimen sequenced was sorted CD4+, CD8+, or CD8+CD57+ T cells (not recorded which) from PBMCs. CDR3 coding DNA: TGTGCCAGCAGCCTAGCCGGGGAGCATGAGGACCAGTACTTC. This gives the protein CASSLAGEHEDQYF.